This TCR beta chain was found in a study of shared clonotypes between healthy human individuals. V trimming: 11 bases; J trimming: 8 bases; junction bases outside the gene matches: 14. Germline CDR1 reads ENHRY; CDR2 reads SYGVKD. The length of the CDR3 is 13 residues. The protocol was immunoSEQ multiplex PCR, while the TCRdb copy is restricted to in-frame clones and leaves out a portion. The sample lists some 1,600,000 clones; approximately 98% were seen once. This clone was picked up one time. Its antigen is undetermined. General observations from the study: On the whole, naive subsets had larger estimated richness than memory subsets had.

The TCR originated in a man under 40 in good health. The sample consisted of naive CD4+ T cells sorted from blood. Subset in this sample: CD45RA+ positively selected. The chain combines TRBV10-3 with TRBJ1-2, with 7 nucleotides matching TRBD1. The CDR3 nucleotides are TGTGCCGTTCCTCGACCGACAGGGCGCGGCTACACCTTC. It specifies CAVPRPTGRGYTF.